The 13 T cell receptor beta chains reported below all come from one sample, sequenced in a study of memory CD4+ T cells and cytomegalovirus serostatus. Here immunoSEQ multiplex PCR was the method, and the copy in TCRdb shows in-frame clones only, minus some. Here the sample spans tens of thousands of clones, 70% to 85% being singletons. Single viable CD3+CD4+CD8-CD45RO+ cells were sorted as the memory CD4+ T cells. The sample comprised memory CD4+ T cells from blood. The origin of the receptors is an adult in good health and CMV-seropositive.

This chain links TRBV7-2 with TRBJ1-2, with a possible D match to TRBD1 (5 bases). Germline V gene data show CDR1 as SGHTA and CDR2 as FQGNSA. The CDR3 length is 15 residues. V was clipped by 0 bases and J by 3 bases, with 11 bases between them. For the CDR3, the DNA is TGTGCCAGCAGCTTAGCCCCGGGAGGGGACTATGGCTACACCTTC. Protein product: CASSLAPGGDYGYTF.

The chain recombines TRBV2 with TRBJ1-2; D gene ambiguous. The germline V gene has CDR1 SNHLY and CDR2 FYNNEI. The CDR3 consists of 12 residues. V was pared by 2 bases and J by 5 bases, with 6 bases between. The CDR3 DNA reads TGTGCCAGCAGTGAAAAAGGGTATGGCTACACCTTC. Residues: CASSEKGYGYTF.

The chain joins TRBV7-9 to TRBJ1-1; D perhaps matches TRBD1 (5 bases). Between the trimmed V and J ends, which lost 2 bases and 4 bases, there was a span of 14 bases. Per germline, CDR1 SEHNR and CDR2 FQNEAQ (reference sequence). The CDR3 totals 15 residues. CDR3 DNA: TGTGCCAGCAGCTTACCCTCCCTGGGGGGCACTGAAGCTTTCTTT. Protein product: CASSLPSLGGTEAFF. Full variable domain (remainder filled in from reference TRBV7-9 and TRBJ1-1): DTGVSQNPRHKITKRGQNVTFRCDPISEHNRLYWYRQTLGQGPEFLTYFQNEAQLEKSRLLSDRFSAERPKGSFSTLEIQRTEQGDSAMYLCASSLPSLGGTEAFFGQGTRLTVV.

The chain recombines TRBV18 with TRBJ1-1; D might be TRBD1 (6 bases). CDR1 is KGHSH, CDR2 LQKENI, per germline. Trimming removed 6 bases from V and 3 bases from J, with 11 bases in between. This CDR3 has 13 residues. The CDR3 coding sequence is TGTGCCAGCTCGTACAGGGACGACACTGAAGCTTTCTTT. This codes for CASSYRDDTEAFF.

The chain links TRBV5-1 to TRBJ2-3, with TRBD2 identical over 10 bases. The germline V gene encodes CDR1 SGHRS and CDR2 YFSETQ. Trimming at V came to 0 bases and at J to 4 bases, leaving 2 bases not matched to a gene. The length of the CDR3 is 15 residues. The CDR3 here is CASSLAGLASDTQYF. DNA for the CDR3: TGCGCCAGCAGCTTGGCGGGACTAGCGTCAGATACGCAGTATTTT.

This chain connects TRBV5-1 to TRBJ1-4, with 10 bases matching TRBD1. From germline, CDR1 is SGHRS and CDR2 YFSETQ. CDR3 length: 14 amino acids. The trim removed 3 bases at V and 8 bases at J, leaving 4 bases unmatched. CDR3 sequence reads: CASSSGQGEEKLFF. The CDR3 DNA reads as TGCGCCAGCAGCTCCGGACAGGGGGAAGAAAAACTGTTTTTT.

The chain's CDR3 is CASSQDRDFYGYTF. The DNA of the CDR3 is TGTGCCAGCAGCCAAGATAGGGACTTCTATGGCTACACCTTC. The V call is TRBV14, the J call TRBJ1-2; D might be TRBD1 (5 bases). CDR1 is SGHDN, CDR2 FVKESK, per germline. CDR3 length: 14 amino acids. Trimming left V 0 bases short and J 4 bases short, with 9 bases between.

The DNA for the CDR3 is TGTGCCAGCAGAAGGACAGGGCCGGGTAGCTACACCTTC. Its translation is CASRRTGPGSYTF. V gene TRBV28 combines with J gene TRBJ1-2; 8 positions match TRBD1. The CDR3 is 13 residues long. V shed 6 bases, J shed 9 bases, and the junction held 9 bases outside the gene matches. Germline V CDR1 and CDR2: MDHEN, SYDVKM.

The CDR3: CASSEPNGPSGSYEQYF. The CDR3 DNA sequence: TGCGCCAGCAGTGAGCCGAACGGTCCTAGCGGGAGCTACGAGCAGTACTTC. The gene calls are TRBV10-2 and TRBJ2-7; the match to TRBD2 covers 10 bases. Germline-derived CDR1 and CDR2 are WSHSY and SAAADI. This CDR3 has 17 amino acids. J lost 3 bases, V lost 2 bases, and 10 bases had no gene match.

V is TRBV5-1 and J is TRBJ1-5, with a possible D match to TRBD1 (5 bases). Trimming shortened V by 2 bases and J by 7 bases, and 13 bases separated the two germline ends. The germline V gene encodes CDR1 SGHRS and CDR2 YFSETQ. The CDR3 contains 14 residues. Written as DNA, the CDR3 is TGCGCCAGCAGCTTTGGATCACAGGACCAGCCCCAGCATTTT. As protein: CASSFGSQDQPQHF. The variable domain in full, with the rest retrieved from reference TRBV5-1 and TRBJ1-5, is KAGVTQTPRYLIKTRGQQVTLSCSPISGHRSVSWYQQTPGQGLQFLFEYFSETQRNKGNFPGRFSGRQFSNSRSEMNVSTLELGDSALYLCASSFGSQDQPQHFGDGTRLSIL.

The chain uses TRBV6-5 and TRBJ2-1, with 12 nucleotides matching TRBD2. The ends lost 3 bases at V and 5 bases at J; junction bases unmatched: 2. Germline assignment: CDR1 MNHEY and CDR2 SVGAGI. CDR3 length: 15 residues. CDR3: CASSYLAGGNNEQFF. CDR3 nucleotide sequence: TGTGCCAGCAGTTATCTAGCGGGAGGGAACAATGAGCAGTTCTTC.

The chain links TRBV28 to TRBJ1-3, with no clear D. CDR3 size: 11 residues. CDR1 and CDR2 from the germline V gene are MDHEN and SYDVKM. V was cut by 11 bases and J by 1 base, with 6 bases left in between. CDR3 DNA sequence: TGTGCCTCCTATTCTGGAAACACCATATATTTT. Translated: CASYSGNTIYF.

The chain combines TRBV28 with TRBJ2-3, with D perhaps matching TRBD2 (5 bases). Trimming stripped 4 bases from V and 0 bases from J, with 23 bases between. This CDR3 contains 19 residues. The germline V gene encodes CDR1 MDHEN and CDR2 SYDVKM. Written as DNA, the CDR3 is TGTGCCAGCAGTTCCCTGGACTGGGCGAGAAAAACTAGCACAGATACGCAGTATTTT. Translated, it gives CASSSLDWARKTSTDTQYF.